This TCR beta chain was recovered during a study of shared clonotypes between healthy human individuals. TCRdb's copy holds only in-frame clones and misses some; the assay was immunoSEQ multiplex PCR. Of millions of clones in the sample, around 94% were seen once. The CDR3 has 16 amino acids. The V and J ends lost 3 bases and 2 bases respectively, with 18 bases between them. CDR1 is SGDLS and CDR2 is YYNGEE in the germline V gene. All of the donors resided in Nashville, Tennessee, and each was a Caucasian adult. This chain links TRBV9 with TRBJ2-7; D perhaps matches TRBD2 (6 bases). The sample was naive CD4+ T cells sorted from blood. Subset in this sample: CD45RA+ positively selected. This receptor was obtained from a man aged 18 to 29 in good health. The CDR3 loop is CASSARGIGNAYEQYF. In DNA, the CDR3 is TGTGCCAGCAGCGCGCGGGGTATCGGTAACGCCTACGAGCAGTACTTC.